These 27 T cell receptor beta chains originate from one sample sequenced in a study of PD-1 blockade in classical Hodgkin lymphoma. Brentuximab vedotin exposure varied, and every patient relapsed after autologous stem cell transplantation. Magnetic negative selection, applied to thawed PBMCs, was used to isolate the CD8+ T cells. The protocol was immunoSEQ multiplex PCR, while the TCRdb copy is restricted to in-frame clones and leaves out a portion. Of 5,500 to 7,000 clones listed, 82% are singletons. Sequenced material: CD8+ T cells from blood, taken at baseline. These TCRs come from a human donor with classical Hodgkin lymphoma.

V and J are TRBV6-1 and TRBJ1-2; maybe TRBD1 (5 bases). This CDR3 region has 13 residues. The germline V gene has CDR1 MNHNS and CDR2 SASEGT. V was trimmed by 6 bases and J by 3 bases, leaving 11 bases between them. Written as DNA, the CDR3 is TGTGCCAGCAGCTTACAGGATGACTATGGCTACACCTTC. It is translated as CASSLQDDYGYTF.

This clone has only a few counts. The V call is TRBV7-9, the J call TRBJ1-1, with D tentatively TRBD1 (5 bases). The CDR3 sequence is 14 residues long. Trimming removed 1 base from V and 4 bases from J, with 10 bases in between. Germline V gene data show CDR1 as SEHNR and CDR2 as FQNEAQ (reference sequence). The CDR3: CASSLVAGLTEAFF. CDR3 nucleotide sequence: TGTGCCAGCAGCTTAGTCGCGGGGCTCACTGAAGCTTTCTTT. Filled out from reference TRBV7-9 and TRBJ1-1, the complete variable domain reads DTGVSQNPRHKITKRGQNVTFRCDPISEHNRLYWYRQTLGQGPEFLTYFQNEAQLEKSRLLSDRFSAERPKGSFSTLEIQRTEQGDSAMYLCASSLVAGLTEAFFGQGTRLTVV.

V gene TRBV28 combines with J gene TRBJ2-3, with D perhaps given as TRBD1 or TRBD2 (5 bases each). From germline, CDR1 is MDHEN and CDR2 SYDVKM. CDR3 length: 15 residues. V gave up 0 bases and J gave up 8 bases, with 15 bases separating them. This CDR3 reads CASSLWGPREGTQYF. CDR3 nucleotide sequence: TGTGCCAGCAGTTTATGGGGACCCCGGGAAGGTACGCAGTATTTT.

The chain recombines TRBV5-3 with TRBJ2-5, with 7 positions matching TRBD1. TRBV5-3 is given ORF status, its function remaining uncertain. The CDR3 runs to 18 residues. J was trimmed by 3 bases and V by 2 bases; bases with no gene match: 16. The CDR3 reads CARSFCKITGQPKETQYF. The CDR3 DNA sequence: TGTGCCAGAAGCTTCTGCAAGATAACGGGACAGCCTAAAGAGACCCAGTACTTC.

V and J are TRBV6-5 and TRBJ2-1; weak D call: TRBD2 (6 bases). Germline assignment: CDR1 MNHEY and CDR2 SVGAGI. The CDR3 loop spans 13 amino acids. The CDR3 nucleotides read TGTGCGGCGGGGCGCGGTTCCTACAATGAGCAGTTCTTC. Translation: CAAGRGSYNEQFF.

This clone is a singleton in its sample. The rearrangement joins TRBV5-8 to TRBJ1-1, with 7 bases lining up with TRBD1. The germline V gene has CDR1 SGHTS and CDR2 YDEGEE. CDR3 length equals 13 residues. The V gene end was trimmed by 4 bases and the J gene end by 4 bases; junction bases not matched to a gene: 4. The CDR3 DNA reads as TGTGCCAGCAGCCCGGGACAGCGCACTGAAGCTTTCTTT. It is translated as CASSPGQRTEAFF.

The gene calls are TRBV4-3 and TRBJ1-2; D is possibly TRBD1 (5 bases). The CDR3 has 17 amino acids. Germline assignment: CDR1 LGHNA and CDR2 YSLEER. V gave up 0 bases and J gave up 2 bases, with 16 bases separating them. The CDR3 loop is CASSQERAGPLNYGYTF. The CDR3 coding sequence is TGCGCCAGCAGCCAAGAACGTGCAGGGCCCTTAAACTATGGCTACACCTTC.

The J gene is TRBJ1-5, the V gene TRBV5-8; D is unresolved. Germline loops: CDR1 SGHTS, CDR2 YDEGEE. The CDR3 consists of 14 residues. The V end lost 2 bases, the J end lost 2 bases, and 8 bases lay between the germline ends. CDR3 coding DNA: TGTGCCAGCAGCTTCCCTGGCGGCAATCAGCCCCAGCATTTT. Protein: CASSFPGGNQPQHF.

The chain employs TRBV4-2 and TRBJ1-4; TRBD1 aligns across 7 bases. V lost 5 bases, J lost 6 bases, and 6 bases stayed unmatched. Germline V gene data show CDR1 as LGHNA and CDR2 as YNFKEQ. The CDR3 totals 14 residues. The CDR3 nucleotides read TGTGCCAGCAGCGGGGCAGGGGGGGATGAAAAACTGTTTTTT. Translation gives CASSGAGGDEKLFF.

CDR3 amino acids: CASSQDLRGITDTQYF. The CDR3 nucleotides read TGCGCCAGCAGCCAAGATCTGAGGGGGATCACAGATACGCAGTATTTT. J is TRBJ2-3 and V is TRBV4-3; tentatively, D is TRBD1 (6 bases). CDR1 and CDR2 from the germline V gene are LGHNA and YSLEER. V shed 0 bases and J shed 2 bases, with 12 bases lying between them. The CDR3 covers 16 residues.

The CDR3 protein is CASSRPYNEQFF. The CDR3 DNA is TGTGCCAGCAGTCGTCCCTACAATGAGCAGTTCTTC. J is TRBJ2-1 and V is TRBV6-6; D not resolved. This CDR3 has 12 residues. Germline V gives CDR1 MNHNY, CDR2 SVGAGI (reference sequence). V was shortened by 5 bases and J by 2 bases, with 4 bases between the two germline ends.

The chain carries TRBV7-9 and TRBJ1-2; tentative D call: TRBD1 (5 bases). The CDR3 loop spans 14 amino acids. V gave up 3 bases and J gave up 6 bases, with 14 bases separating them. The germline gives CDR1 SEHNR, CDR2 FQNEAQ (reference sequence). The CDR3 coding sequence is TGTGCCAGCAGCTTGAACGGGGGGATAGATGGCTACACCTTC. It encodes CASSLNGGIDGYTF.

The chain employs TRBV7-6 and TRBJ1-5; no firm D call. The CDR3 consists of 13 residues. In germline, CDR1 is SGHVS, CDR2 FNYEAQ. The germline V and J ends were trimmed by 5 bases and 1 base, with 6 bases remaining between them. Here the CDR3 reads CASSPWSNQPQHF. CDR3 sequence (DNA): TGTGCCAGCAGCCCTTGGAGCAATCAGCCCCAGCATTTT.

The chain joins TRBV6-5 to TRBJ2-1; D gene uncertain. Germline-derived CDR1 and CDR2 are MNHEY and SVGAGI. V was cut by 2 bases and J by 5 bases, with 7 bases left in between. The CDR3 has 13 amino acids. CDR3 region: CASSYQRNNEQFF. CDR3 bases: TGTGCCAGCAGTTACCAAAGGAACAATGAGCAGTTCTTC.

The chain carries TRBV9 and TRBJ2-1, with D maybe TRBD2 (6 bases). Germline V gene sequence: CDR1 SGDLS, CDR2 YYNGEE. V gave up 0 bases and J gave up 1 base, with 11 bases separating them. The CDR3 has 16 residues. In DNA form, the CDR3 reads TGTGCCAGCAGCGTAGAGGAGGGGTCATCCTACAATGAGCAGTTCTTC. Protein: CASSVEEGSSYNEQFF.

V and J are TRBV19 and TRBJ1-4; D not certain. CDR3 length: 12 residues. The V end was cut by 3 bases, the J end by 8 bases, with 7 bases between. Looked up from germline, CDR1 is LNHDA and CDR2 is SQIVND (reference sequence). CDR3 in DNA: TGTGCCAGTAGTATGTACACGGAAAAACTGTTTTTT. Its protein product is CASSMYTEKLFF.

In its sample, this clone is large. The rearrangement links TRBV2 to TRBJ1-2, with D perhaps matching TRBD1 (6 bases). Germline V gene lookup returns CDR1 SNHLY and CDR2 FYNNEI. The CDR3 runs 12 residues. The V end lost 10 bases, the J end lost 2 bases, and 11 bases lay between the germline ends. CDR3 in DNA: TGTGCCACCGGGACAACCAACTATGGCTACACCTTC. Translation: CATGTTNYGYTF. The full variable domain, in which reference TRBV2 and TRBJ1-2 provide the parts outside the CDR3, is EPEVTQTPSHQVTQMGQEVILRCVPISNHLYFYWYRQILGQKVEFLVSFYNNEISEKSEIFDDQFSVERPDGSNFTLKIRSTKLEDSAMYFCATGTTNYGYTFGSGTRLTVV.

To note about this clone: At one end, the junction sequence differs from germline, possibly due to a read error. The chain joins TRBV7-8 to TRBJ1-1; the D is unclear. Germline CDR1 is SGHVS and CDR2 is FQNEAQ. This CDR3 is built from 12 residues. The CDR3 reads CASSPSNSEAFF. The CDR3 DNA follows: TGTGCCAGCAGCCCGTCGAACTCTGAAGCTTTCTTT.

The chain is built from TRBV7-9 and TRBJ2-1, with D possibly being TRBD2 (7 bases). This CDR3 spans 17 amino acids. Germline V gene data show CDR1 as SEHNR and CDR2 as FQNEAQ (reference sequence). V was shortened by 3 bases and J by 2 bases, with 17 bases between the two germline ends. The CDR3 here is CASSFGVGGDTYNEQFF. CDR3 bases: TGTGCCAGCAGCTTTGGGGTAGGGGGGGACACCTACAATGAGCAGTTCTTC.

V gene TRBV28 combines with J gene TRBJ2-7, with 12 bases matching TRBD2. The CDR3 has 16 amino acids. Per the germline V gene, CDR1 is MDHEN and CDR2 is SYDVKM. Losses at the gene ends were 4 bases for V and 2 bases for J; bases not matched to a gene: 6. CDR3 residues: CASSSGLAGLPYEQYF. Here the CDR3 DNA reads TGTGCCAGCAGTTCGGGACTAGCGGGTCTTCCCTACGAGCAGTACTTC. Combining the CDR3 with reference TRBV28 and TRBJ2-7 gives the whole variable domain DVKVTQSSRYLVKRTGEKVFLECVQDMDHENMFWYRQDPGLGLRLIYFSYDVKMKEKGDIPEGYSVSREKKERFSLILESASTNQTSMYLCASSSGLAGLPYEQYFGPGTRLTVT.

This sequence joins TRBV21-1 and TRBJ2-2; TRBD1 was called by the table and not checked on the DNA. TRBV21-1 constitutes a pseudogene. The CDR3 runs to 17 residues. The CDR3 loop is CASSKDRAGVRHRGAVF. Written as DNA, the CDR3 is TGTGCCAGCAGCAAAGACAGGGCAGGGGTAAGGCACCGGGGAGCTGTTTTT.

The J gene is TRBJ2-5, the V gene TRBV7-8; 10 bases map to TRBD1. The CDR3 is 15 amino acids. Germline CDR1 SGHVS, CDR2 FQNEAQ. The J segment lost 3 bases and the V segment lost 0 bases, leaving 1 base of the junction unmatched. The CDR3 DNA reads TGTGCCAGCAGCTTAGCCGGACAGGGGGAAGAGACCCAGTACTTC. Translation: CASSLAGQGEETQYF.

This clone was counted between two and nine times. J is TRBJ2-7 and V is TRBV4-1, with a weak D call TRBD1 (5 bases). The CDR3 length is 13 residues. The germline V gene has CDR1 MGHRA and CDR2 YSYEKL. V was trimmed by 4 bases and J by 6 bases, leaving 13 bases between them. The CDR3: CASSPERGAEQYF. The CDR3 nucleotides are TGCGCCAGCAGCCCCGAAAGGGGCGCCGAGCAGTACTTC.

The rearrangement links TRBV27 to TRBJ2-5; 8 nucleotides line up with TRBD2. CDR1 and CDR2 from the germline V gene are MNHEY and SMNVEV (reference sequence). With 4 bases clipped from V and 4 bases from J, the junction kept 8 bases outside the gene matches. This CDR3 contains 15 residues. CDR3 sequence (DNA): TGTGCCAGCAGTTCCCCACGGGGGGGAGGAGAGACCCAGTACTTC. Encoded protein: CASSSPRGGGETQYF.

In its sample, this clone was seen once. J is TRBJ2-7 and V is TRBV7-9; weak D call: TRBD2 (5 bases). Germline-derived CDR1 and CDR2 are SEHNR and FQNEAQ (reference sequence). V was trimmed by 4 bases and J by 3 bases, leaving 16 bases between them. The CDR3 loop spans 15 amino acids. The CDR3 reads CASSSGTDGRYEQYF. For the CDR3, the DNA is TGTGCCAGCAGCTCGGGAACGGACGGCCGCTACGAGCAGTACTTC.

This clone was recorded a few times. The chain recombines TRBV6-1 with TRBJ1-1; D unclear. V dropped 0 bases and J dropped 4 bases, with 9 bases sitting between them. The CDR3 contains 14 residues. Germline V gene lookup returns CDR1 MNHNS and CDR2 SASEGT. In DNA form, the CDR3 reads TGTGCCAGCAGTGAAGCGATCTCGGGCACTGAAGCTTTCTTT. Its translation: CASSEAISGTEAFF.

The V gene is TRBV5-8, the J gene TRBJ1-5; TRBD1 might be the D (5 bases). The CDR3 sequence is 17 residues long. Germline assignment: CDR1 SGHTS and CDR2 YDEGEE. Trimming shortened V by 4 bases and J by 0 bases, and 17 bases separated the two germline ends. The CDR3 bases are TGTGCCAGCAGCCAGACTGGACAAGCCTATAGCAATCAGCCCCAGCATTTT. Its protein product is CASSQTGQAYSNQPQHF.